This passage covers 3 T cell receptor beta chains from one sample sequenced in a study of cytomegalovirus exposure and HLA in healthy donors (TCRdb year 2017). Library preparation employed the immunoSEQ multiplex PCR assay. A mixture of 60 forward primers for TCR Vbeta segments and 13 reverse primers for TCR Jbeta segments was used in the multiplex PCR. TCRdb took this table from immuneACCESS and kept in-frame rearrangements with V and J called. Such tables lack part of the clones; where checked against another copy, unresolved V genes explain under half of the gap, and the rest is unexplained. Present in this sample are about 78,000 clones, around 70% of which were seen just once. The leading ten clones occupy over 8.5% of the sample. The specimen sequenced was PBMCs. These TCRs come from a woman aged 40 to 50 in good health and CMV-seropositive.

This clone came up a few times. V gene TRBV5-1 combines with J gene TRBJ1-1; 7 bases match TRBD1. CDR3 length: 14 residues. Trimming removed 4 bases from V and 0 bases from J; junction bases left unmatched: 3. Germline V gene data show CDR1 as SGHRS and CDR2 as YFSETQ. The CDR3 bases are TGCGCCAGCAGCCTGACAGGGTTGAACACTGAAGCTTTCTTT. Residues: CASSLTGLNTEAFF.

The gene calls are TRBV5-1 and TRBJ2-7, with D hard to call. Germline CDR1 SGHRS, CDR2 YFSETQ. Trimming took off 2 bases at V and 5 bases at J, with 11 bases between the two ends. The CDR3 consists of 13 residues. DNA for the CDR3: TGCGCCAGCAGCTTTGACACGTCGAACGAGCAGTACTTC. It encodes CASSFDTSNEQYF.

This clone was seen only once. This chain joins TRBV30 and TRBJ1-4, with 11 bases identical to TRBD1. In germline, CDR1 is GTSNPN, CDR2 SVGIG (reference sequence). The CDR3 is made up of 12 amino acids. V was clipped by 5 bases and J by 8 bases; unmatched bases: 1. The CDR3 bases are TGTGCCTGGGGACAGGGGGCGGAAAAACTGTTTTTT. It is translated as CAWGQGAEKLFF.